Presented here are 17 T cell receptor beta chains from one specimen sequenced in a study of chemoradiotherapy in HPV16-positive cancers. TCRdb keeps only in-frame clones here, not all; method: immunoSEQ multiplex PCR. The data hold some 6,600 clones, with less than 85% observed a single time. Here the sequenced sample was tumor tissue, taken from a patient who underwent chemoradiotherapy. The receptors stem from a human donor with HPV-associated anogenital cancer.

The rearrangement uses TRBV6-5 and TRBJ1-2; possibly TRBD1 for D (5 bases). With 2 bases removed from V and 0 bases from J, the gap between germline ends came to 7 bases. Germline V lookup: CDR1 MNHEY, CDR2 SVGAGI. This CDR3 spans 14 amino acids. The CDR3 sequence: CASSYDSANYGYTF. The CDR3 DNA reads as TGTGCCAGCAGTTACGACAGCGCTAACTATGGCTACACCTTC.

The chain couples TRBV5-1 to TRBJ2-3; D gene unclear. The germline gives CDR1 SGHRS, CDR2 YFSETQ. V shed 0 bases and J shed 1 base, with 3 bases lying between them. This CDR3 contains 13 residues. The DNA of the CDR3 is TGCGCCAGCAGCTTGGTGGGCACAGATACGCAGTATTTT. Its translation: CASSLVGTDTQYF.

This clone appeared once. This sequence joins TRBV30 and TRBJ1-5; no reliable D call. Between the trimmed V and J ends, which lost 5 bases and 3 bases, there was a span of 17 bases. This CDR3 is 15 amino acids long. Per the germline V gene, CDR1 is GTSNPN and CDR2 is SVGIG (reference sequence). The CDR3 protein is CAWGIPGQFNQPQHF. CDR3 nucleotides: TGTGCCTGGGGTATCCCGGGCCAGTTCAATCAGCCCCAGCATTTT.

This clone was detected only once. The chain uses TRBV5-8 and TRBJ2-7; TRBD1 matches 7 bases. Germline V gene lookup returns CDR1 SGHTS and CDR2 YDEGEE. The CDR3 spans 15 residues. Trimming removed 4 bases from V and 2 bases from J; junction bases left unmatched: 9. CDR3 sequence reads: CASSRNRDSPYEQYF. The DNA for the CDR3 is TGTGCCAGCAGCAGAAACCGGGACAGTCCCTACGAGCAGTACTTC. Full variable domain (missing parts from reference TRBV5-8 and TRBJ2-7): EAGVTQSPTHLIKTRGQQATLRCSPISGHTSVYWYQQALGLGLQFLLWYDEGEERNRGNFPPRFSGRQFPNYSSELNVNALELEDSALYLCASSRNRDSPYEQYFGPGTRLTVT.

The rearrangement joins TRBV7-9 to TRBJ2-5, with 7 bases fitting TRBD1. The CDR3 runs to 14 residues. After removal of 3 bases from V and 5 bases from J, the junction contained 6 bases not matched to a gene. Germline lookup yields CDR1 SEHNR and CDR2 FQNEAQ (reference sequence). CDR3 residues: CASSFLTGIETQYF. CDR3 in DNA: TGTGCCAGCAGCTTCTTGACAGGGATCGAGACCCAGTACTTC.

The chain links TRBV25-1 to TRBJ1-2; 11 bases map to TRBD1. This CDR3 has 17 amino acids. Losses at the gene ends were 6 bases for V and 4 bases for J; bases not matched to a gene: 13. Germline lookup yields CDR1 MGHDK and CDR2 SYGVNS. This chain's CDR3 is CASRTPGQGGMIYGYTF. CDR3 in DNA: TGTGCCAGCAGGACTCCGGGACAGGGGGGTATGATCTATGGCTACACCTTC.

This clone was observed a single time. The rearrangement links TRBV5-4 to TRBJ1-1; unclear D gene. The germline V gene encodes CDR1 SGHNT and CDR2 YYREEE (reference sequence). Trimming left V 5 bases short and J 0 bases short, with 8 bases between. The CDR3 totals 13 residues. DNA for the CDR3: TGTGCCAGCAGTTCCGGAATGAACACTGAAGCTTTCTTT. Its translation: CASSSGMNTEAFF. The variable domain in full, completed from reference TRBV5-4 and TRBJ1-1, reads ETGVTQSPTHLIKTRGQQVTLRCSSQSGHNTVSWYQQALGQGPQFIFQYYREEENGRGNFPPRFSGLQFPNYSSELNVNALELDDSALYLCASSSGMNTEAFFGQGTRLTVV.

This chain joins TRBV7-2 and TRBJ2-7; D possibly corresponds to TRBD2 (6 bases). Trimming removed 1 base from V and 2 bases from J, with 12 bases in between. Germline V gene lookup returns CDR1 SGHTA and CDR2 FQGNSA. The CDR3 is made up of 15 amino acids. The CDR3 is CASSLGAGLAYEQYF. The CDR3 DNA reads TGTGCCAGCAGCTTAGGAGCGGGCCTGGCCTACGAGCAGTACTTC.

The chain combines TRBV5-1 with TRBJ2-2; maybe TRBD1 (5 bases). Germline values: CDR1 SGHRS, CDR2 YFSETQ. Deletions cut 0 bases from V and 1 base from J, with 7 bases between. The length of the CDR3 is 15 residues. The CDR3 loop is CASSLVQGNTGELFF. CDR3 bases: TGCGCCAGCAGCTTGGTGCAGGGGAACACCGGGGAGCTGTTTTTT.

The V gene is TRBV7-8, the J gene TRBJ1-2; tentative D call: TRBD1 (6 bases). V dropped 0 bases and J dropped 8 bases, with 10 bases sitting between them. CDR1 SGHVS and CDR2 FQNEAQ come from the germline V gene. The CDR3 is 13 residues long. The CDR3 DNA sequence: TGTGCCAGCAGCTTAGCCACAGGGCGAGGCTACACCTTC. Translation: CASSLATGRGYTF.

In this sample, this clone is medium-sized (0.01 to 0.1%). The genes are TRBV27 and TRBJ1-5, with a possible D match to TRBD1 (6 bases). Germline V CDR1 and CDR2: MNHEY, SMNVEV (reference sequence). Deletions cut 4 bases from V and 4 bases from J, with 17 bases between. The CDR3 has 16 amino acids. The CDR3 bases are TGTGCCAGCAGTTCCCTGGGACAAATCGGAAATCAGCCCCAGCATTTT. Its protein is CASSSLGQIGNQPQHF.

The chain employs TRBV21-1 and TRBJ2-4. TRBV21-1 corresponds to a pseudogene. The CDR3 totals 16 residues. This CDR3 is CASRLRLQQRKNIQYF. In DNA form, the CDR3 reads TGTGCCAGCAGACTGAGGCTACAGCAAAGAAAAAACATTCAGTACTTC.

V usage is TRBV28 and J usage is TRBJ2-2; D is perhaps TRBD1 or TRBD2 (5 bases each). This CDR3 has 16 amino acids. Germline lookup yields CDR1 MDHEN and CDR2 SYDVKM. Deletions cut 10 bases from V and 9 bases from J, with 27 bases between. The CDR3, as DNA: TGTGCCACTCAAGGGGCAGCTATGGGGGATGACCGGGAGCTGTTTTTT. This encodes CATQGAAMGDDRELFF. Looking up the rest from reference TRBV28 and TRBJ2-2 gives the full variable domain: DVKVTQSSRYLVKRTGEKVFLECVQDMDHENMFWYRQDPGLGLRLIYFSYDVKMKEKGDIPEGYSVSREKKERFSLILESASTNQTSMYLCATQGAAMGDDRELFFGEGSRLTVL.

The CDR3 protein is CASSLAGQPYGYTF. CDR3 sequence (DNA): TGTGCCAGCAGCTTAGCGGGGCAGCCCTATGGCTACACCTTC. This chain connects TRBV13 to TRBJ1-2, with a possible D match to TRBD1 (5 bases). From germline, CDR1 is PRHDT and CDR2 FYEKMQ (reference sequence). The CDR3 is 14 residues long. The germline V and J ends were trimmed by 1 base and 4 bases, with 10 bases remaining between them.

As DNA, the CDR3 is TGCGCCAGCAGCCAATACCGGGACTACCTTCGAGGTGAGCAGTTCTTC. Protein product: CASSQYRDYLRGEQFF. The chain links TRBV4-1 to TRBJ2-1; 7 bases are a match to TRBD2. The CDR3 has 16 amino acids. Unmatched junction bases numbered 13, after V lost 2 bases and J lost 9 bases. Germline assignment: CDR1 MGHRA and CDR2 YSYEKL.

The chain has TRBV7-2 and TRBJ2-1, with D perhaps matching TRBD1 (5 bases). V lost 4 bases and J lost 10, with 8 bases in between. The V gene's germline CDR1 is SGHTA and CDR2 FQGNSA. The CDR3 has 11 amino acids. The CDR3 loop reads CASSSRQEQFF. For the CDR3, the DNA is TGTGCCAGCAGCTCACGACAGGAGCAGTTCTTC.

This clone appeared a few times. This sequence joins TRBV6-1 and TRBJ2-7; 9 nucleotides match TRBD1. V lost 4 bases to trimming and J lost 4 bases; unmatched junction nucleotides: 5. The germline V gene encodes CDR1 MNHNS and CDR2 SASEGT. The CDR3 totals 14 residues. CDR3 sequence (DNA): TGTGCCAGCAGTGTCCGGGACAGGGCTTACGAGCAGTACTTC. It encodes CASSVRDRAYEQYF.